These 23 T cell receptor beta chains were all obtained from the same sample, sequenced in a study of HIV-infected patients and healthy controls. Alpha and beta constant-region primers primed reverse transcription of around 540 ng RNA. Using multiplexing indices, alpha and beta chain libraries were generated apart by chain-specific third strand synthesis. TCRdb analysed the 5' RACE reads with MiXCR anew, one entry per CDR3 protein. The profile covers around 18,000 distinct CDR3 sequences, with 10% appearing a single time and approximately 3.1% taken by the ten largest. The repertoire came from unfractionated whole blood and reflected all unsorted peripheral T cells. Sequences were obtained from blood. The receptors were gathered from an adult in good health.

The table lists this clonotype with a few counts. The chain has TRBV24-1 and TRBJ2-6; possibly TRBD1 for D (6 bases). The germline gives CDR1 KGHDR, CDR2 SFDVKD. The CDR3 has 18 residues. V was clipped by 3 bases and J by 4 bases, with 18 bases between them. CDR3: CATSDRGGESGGANVLTF. The CDR3 DNA sequence: TGTGCCACCAGTGATCGTGGGGGCGAATCGGGCGGGGCCAACGTCCTGACTTTC.

The chain carries TRBV9 and TRBJ2-3; D perhaps matches TRBD2 (7 bases). V was cut by 0 bases and J by 6 bases, with 14 bases left in between. Germline CDR1 SGDLS, CDR2 YYNGEE. The CDR3 runs 15 residues. In DNA form, the CDR3 reads TGTGCCAGCAGCGTAGCGCGGGGGCGCCCCGATACGCAGTATTTT. Translation gives CASSVARGRPDTQYF.

This clonotype was detected many times. This chain connects TRBV11-2 to TRBJ2-7; possible D gene TRBD2, 6 bases. Germline CDR1 and CDR2: SGHAT and FQNNGV. The CDR3 spans 16 residues. With 5 bases removed from V and 1 base from J, the gap between germline ends came to 18 bases. CDR3 sequence (DNA): TGTGCCAGCAGCCCGATTCGGGGGTCAGTTTCCTACGAGCAGTACTTC. Residues: CASSPIRGSVSYEQYF.

This chain links TRBV2 with TRBJ2-3; D uncertain. Germline values: CDR1 SNHLY, CDR2 FYNNEI. This CDR3 spans 13 amino acids. The V gene lost 7 bases and the J gene lost 3 bases, with 11 bases spanning the gap. The CDR3 spells CASTASQTDTQYF. The DNA for the CDR3 is TGTGCCAGCACGGCGAGTCAGACAGATACGCAGTATTTT. Using reference TRBV2 and TRBJ2-3 for the parts outside the CDR3, the full variable domain is EPEVTQTPSHQVTQMGQEVILRCVPISNHLYFYWYRQILGQKVEFLVSFYNNEISEKSEIFDDQFSVERPDGSNFTLKIRSTKLEDSAMYFCASTASQTDTQYFGPGTRLTVL.

This clonotype has just a few counts. This rearrangement joins TRBV7-3 to TRBJ2-3; tentatively, D is TRBD2 (7 bases). Germline V gives CDR1 SGHTA, CDR2 FQGTGA. V lost 6 bases and J 4 bases, leaving 20 bases between the germline ends. The CDR3 spans 16 residues. In nucleotides, the CDR3 is TGTGCCAGCAGTCCGTTAGGGGGGGGAAGGGCAGATACGCAGTATTTT. This translates into CASSPLGGGRADTQYF. The whole variable domain, remainder taken from reference TRBV7-3 and TRBJ2-3, is GAGVSQTPSNKVTEKGKYVELRCDPISGHTALYWYRQSLGQGPEFLIYFQGTGAADDSGLPNDRFFAVRPEGSVSTLKIQRTERGDSAVYLCASSPLGGGRADTQYFGPGTRLTVL.

This clonotype qualifies as medium-sized. The CDR3 nucleotides are TGTGCCAGCAGCTCCGGGGACAGTTCAAACATTCAGTACTTC. It codes for CASSSGDSSNIQYF. The chain carries TRBV7-6 and TRBJ2-4; 7 nucleotides line up with TRBD1. V lost 4 bases, J lost 6 bases, and 6 bases stayed unmatched. CDR3 size: 14 residues. Germline lookup yields CDR1 SGHVS and CDR2 FNYEAQ.

This clonotype was counted between two and nine times. This chain connects TRBV5-4 to TRBJ2-5; perhaps D is TRBD1 or TRBD2 (5 bases each). V dropped 4 bases and J dropped 3 bases, with 13 bases sitting between them. CDR3 length: 14 amino acids. Germline V CDR1 and CDR2: SGHNT, YYREEE (reference sequence). The CDR3 sequence: CASSRDMGEETQYF. Here the CDR3 DNA reads TGTGCCAGCAGCCGCGATATGGGGGAAGAGACCCAGTACTTC.

This clonotype was recorded a few times. This chain links TRBV6-2 or TRBV6-3 with TRBJ2-1; 11 bases are shared with TRBD2. The V gene's germline CDR1 is MNHEY and CDR2 SVGEGT. The J segment lost 9 bases and the V segment lost 6 bases, leaving 19 bases of the junction unmatched. CDR3 length equals 18 residues. The chain's CDR3 is CASRNLILSGRASSEQFF. For the CDR3, the DNA is TGTGCCAGCAGGAACTTAATACTTAGCGGGAGGGCCTCCAGTGAGCAGTTCTTC.

Within the sample, this clonotype is medium-sized. The chain joins TRBV9 to TRBJ2-5; 13 bases match TRBD2. Germline V lookup: CDR1 SGDLS, CDR2 YYNGEE. V was pared by 2 bases and J by 7 bases, with 14 bases of the junction left unmatched. The CDR3 consists of 18 residues. CDR3 residues: CASSVDPILAGGMVTQYF. Written as DNA, the CDR3 is TGTGCCAGCAGCGTGGACCCGATACTAGCGGGAGGGATGGTGACCCAGTACTTC.

This clonotype was recorded at least ten times. The chain is built from TRBV12-3 or TRBV12-4 and TRBJ2-3; 9 nucleotides line up with TRBD1. J was trimmed by 4 bases and V by 3 bases; bases with no gene match: 5. CDR3 length equals 15 residues. The CDR3 sequence is CASSLGDRAADTQYF. The CDR3 DNA sequence: TGTGCCAGCAGTTTGGGGGACAGGGCAGCAGATACGCAGTATTTT.

This clonotype was counted ten times or more. The chain uses TRBV27 and TRBJ2-3, with 13 bases identical to TRBD2. From germline, CDR1 is MNHEY and CDR2 SMNVEV (reference sequence). Trimming removed 5 bases from V and 4 bases from J; junction bases left unmatched: 9. The CDR3 is made up of 17 amino acids. The CDR3 sequence: CASSTPGLAGSSDTQYF. The CDR3, as DNA: TGTGCCAGCAGTACTCCGGGACTAGCGGGATCATCAGATACGCAGTATTTT.

At least ten counts were recorded for this clonotype. The rearrangement links TRBV28 to TRBJ2-7, with 8 bases aligning to TRBD2. The germline V gene has CDR1 MDHEN and CDR2 SYDVKM. The CDR3 consists of 14 residues. V shed 6 bases, J shed 4 bases, and the junction held 8 bases outside the gene matches. The CDR3 sequence is CASRTSGRRYEQYF. CDR3 DNA sequence: TGTGCCAGCAGAACCAGCGGGAGAAGGTACGAGCAGTACTTC.

The chain recombines TRBV6-5 with TRBJ2-2, with D possibly matching TRBD2 (6 bases). The CDR3 runs to 12 residues. V was cut by 10 bases and J by 2 bases, with 8 bases left in between. The germline V gene encodes CDR1 MNHEY and CDR2 SVGAGI. The CDR3 loop reads CATGTNTGELFF. The CDR3 nucleotides are TGTGCCACAGGGACTAACACCGGGGAGCTGTTTTTT.

This clonotype was counted between two and nine times. The chain is built from TRBV4-3 and TRBJ2-3; the D call may be TRBD1 or TRBD2 (5 bases each). Per the germline V gene, CDR1 is LGHNA and CDR2 is YSLEER. Trimming pared 0 bases from V and 3 bases from J, leaving 10 bases between. The CDR3 covers 15 residues. The CDR3 nucleotides are TGCGCCAGCAGCCAAGAGGGGGAGCCTACAGATACGCAGTATTTT. Translating it yields CASSQEGEPTDTQYF.

The chain employs TRBV20-1 and TRBJ2-1, with D unclear. Trimming removed 5 bases from V and 8 bases from J, with 19 bases in between. The CDR3 contains 14 residues. Germline-derived CDR1 and CDR2 are DFQATT and SNEGSKA (reference sequence). The CDR3 sequence: CSAGRAVLSDEQFF. The CDR3 DNA reads TGCAGTGCTGGCCGGGCTGTCCTTTCGGATGAGCAGTTCTTC.

The chain carries TRBV29-1 and TRBJ2-7; TRBD2 agrees at 7 bases. Germline CDR1 reads SQVTM; CDR2 reads ANQGSEA. The CDR3 extends over 13 amino acids. V gave up 0 bases and J gave up 6 bases; unmatched junction bases: 5. The chain's CDR3 is CSVEELATSEQYF. For the CDR3, the DNA is TGCAGCGTTGAAGAACTAGCGACATCCGAGCAGTACTTC.

The chain joins TRBV29-1 to TRBJ2-5; the D gene could be TRBD1 or TRBD2 (5 bases each). Between the trimmed V and J ends, which lost 7 bases and 0 bases, there was a span of 12 bases. From germline, CDR1 is SQVTM and CDR2 ANQGSEA. The CDR3 totals 13 residues. DNA for the CDR3: TGCAGCGCCAGGGAGCATTACCAAGAGACCCAGTACTTC. Amino acid sequence: CSAREHYQETQYF.

At least ten counts were recorded for this clonotype. V and J are TRBV7-9 and TRBJ2-3, with 13 bases fitting TRBD2. The CDR3 has 16 amino acids. CDR1 is SEHNR and CDR2 is FQNEAQ in the germline V gene (reference sequence). V shed 5 bases, J shed 3 bases, and the junction held 5 bases outside the gene matches. CDR3 nucleotides: TGTGCCAGCAGCCCCACTAGCGGGAGGGCGACAGATACGCAGTATTTT. Its translation: CASSPTSGRATDTQYF.

This clonotype was seen ten or more times. V and J are TRBV29-1 and TRBJ1-1; 7 positions agree with TRBD1. With V trimmed by 6 bases and J by 3 bases, 7 bases remained unmatched. The V gene's germline CDR1 is SQVTM and CDR2 ANQGSEA. The CDR3 covers 13 residues. The CDR3 DNA sequence: TGCAGCGTCAAGGGACAGAGAGACACTGAAGCTTTCTTT. Encoded protein: CSVKGQRDTEAFF.

In its sample, this clonotype ranks as medium-sized. V usage is TRBV4-3 and J usage is TRBJ2-1, with D perhaps matching TRBD1 or TRBD2 (5 bases each). Per germline, CDR1 LGHNA and CDR2 YSLEER. The CDR3 consists of 16 residues. With 0 bases removed from V and 6 bases from J, the gap between germline ends came to 15 bases. The CDR3 sequence is CASSQDPGTLRNEQFF. The CDR3 DNA sequence: TGCGCCAGCAGCCAAGATCCCGGGACCCTCCGCAATGAGCAGTTCTTC.

This chain links TRBV11-2 with TRBJ2-7; no reliable D call. V was cut by 3 bases and J by 0 bases, with 9 bases left in between. The CDR3 has 14 amino acids. Per germline, CDR1 SGHAT and CDR2 FQNNGV. The CDR3: CASSFKGGSYEQYF. For the CDR3, the DNA is TGTGCCAGCAGCTTTAAGGGCGGCTCCTACGAGCAGTACTTC.

This clonotype has at least ten counts. The chain couples TRBV11-2 to TRBJ2-1; 14 nucleotides agree with TRBD2. Germline CDR1 and CDR2: SGHAT and FQNNGV. V was pared by 1 base and J by 2 bases, with 7 bases of the junction left unmatched. CDR3 length: 19 residues. The CDR3 loop is CASSLGGLAGEGAYNEQFF. For the CDR3, the DNA is TGTGCCAGCAGCTTAGGGGGACTAGCGGGAGAAGGGGCCTACAATGAGCAGTTCTTC. The full variable domain, completed using reference TRBV11-2 and TRBJ2-1, is EAGVAQSPRYKIIEKRQSVAFWCNPISGHATLYWYQQILGQGPKLLIQFQNNGVVDDSQLPKDRFSAERLKGVDSTLKIQPAKLEDSAVYLCASSLGGLAGEGAYNEQFFGPGTRLTVL.

This clonotype is medium-sized (0.01 to 0.1%) in the sample. This chain links TRBV7-2 with TRBJ2-3; D possibly corresponds to TRBD2 (5 bases). The CDR3 covers 15 residues. The germline V gene has CDR1 SGHTA and CDR2 FQGNSA. The V and J ends lost 6 bases and 0 bases respectively, with 13 bases between them. The CDR3 reads CASSSDYLSTDTQYF. The CDR3 coding sequence is TGTGCCAGCAGTTCCGACTACCTTAGCACAGATACGCAGTATTTT.